This record concerns one TCR beta chain sequence. This specimen belongs to a study of blood T cell repertoires in COVID-19. Study-level information: Sources were T cells, B-cell-depleted T cells, or PBMCs; the material itself was cDNA or gDNA.

The method was immunoSEQ multiplex PCR; TCRdb's version includes in-frame clones alone and lacks a portion of them. The sample gives some 65,000 clones, 85% to 95% of which show up once; 2.9% is in the top ten. The V end was cut by 1 base, the J end by 6 bases, with 15 bases between. The length of the CDR3 is 16 residues. In germline, CDR1 is WNHNN, CDR2 SYGVQD (reference sequence). V gene TRBV10-1 combines with J gene TRBJ2-2; D possibly corresponds to TRBD2 (6 bases). This TCR derives from a man between 65 and 79 years old with active COVID-19. Source material: peripheral blood. For the CDR3, the DNA is TGCGCCAGCAGTGAGTATCCAGCCAGCGGGTCCGGGGAGCTGTTTTTT. It yields the protein CASSEYPASGSGELFF.